This T cell receptor (beta chain) is drawn from a study of regulatory T cells in long-lasting Graves disease (dated by TCRdb to about 2021). Some background on the complete study: Patients with newly diagnosed Graves' disease had been on antithyroid drugs for under 3 months. Peripheral blood TCR sequencing and RNA sequencing compared persistent Graves' disease patients with newly diagnosed Graves' disease patients. The study was registered as a clinical trial and conducted in China. TCR sequencing covered 13 persistent and approximately 20 newly diagnosed Graves' disease patients, 33 samples in total.

This clonotype was seen many times. No cognate antigen has been identified for it. Base-call qualities are not available, and no considerably larger clone is one nucleotide away. The library was obtained by multiplex PCR. The run used an Illumina HiSeq 4000. CDR3 regions were amplified by Arm-PCR with iRepertoire HTBI primers to construct TCR beta libraries. Gel purification was performed on PCR products prior to sequencing. Concerning the study's data processing: Gene usage analysis of CDR3 amino acid clonotypes used the approximately 62 TRBV and about 13 TRBJ segments found across samples. COPE and FqMerger were used to merge the filtered high-quality paired reads into contigs. BLAST was used to align contigs to IMGT TRBV, TRBD and TRBJ reference genes, with CDR3 defined following IMGT. Any clonotype with a frequency above 0.1% was classified as a highly expanded clone. Shannon entropy was used to measure repertoire diversity, and the Gini coefficient was used to measure V-J evenness. Clonotypes shared by more than one individual were considered public. TCRdb ran its own pipeline on the public reads, namely fastp trimming at Q25 and MiXCR clone calling, and kept in-frame beta chains. A single entry per CDR3 protein holds the most common genes and DNA from its merged rows. The V and J calls shown here were made by TCRdb, not taken from the authors' results. Here the sample has about 500,000 distinct CDR3 sequences; 15% to 20% occur a single time. The ten largest clonotypes hold approximately 12% of the sample.

In the paper's terms, the time point label means: newly diagnosed GD, antithyroid drugs for less than 3 months. RNA was extracted from PBMCs in TRIzol for both TCR sequencing and RNA sequencing. The diagnosis of Graves' disease was made according to American Thyroid Association guidelines. The patients came from an endocrinology department in Xi'an, China. Each patient gave around 9 milliliters of peripheral blood, collected in an EDTA anticoagulant tube. Ficoll Paque Plus density gradient separation was used to isolate PBMCs, and no further T cell sorting was performed. RNA quality was checked with an Agilent 2100 Bioanalyzer and agarose gel, and concentration with a NanoDrop 2000. Study-level results and caveats: Preferential use of TRBV28, TRBJ1-2 and TRBJ2-5 was observed in persistent disease, whereas TRBV20-1 and TRBJ2-1 were favored in newly diagnosed disease. The authors acknowledged the small sample size as a limitation that may reduce accuracy. Because the primary lesion, thyroid tissue, could not be accessed, the study looked at peripheral blood alone. Sequencing and analysis were limited to the TCR beta chain. More public clonotypes were shared among persistent patients (about 2,800) than among newly diagnosed patients (approximately 930). Compared with newly diagnosed patients, patients with persistent Graves' disease had lower TCR Shannon entropy and fewer highly expanded clones, which suggests clonal expansion.

From the cysteine through the phenylalanine, the CDR3 covers 14 amino acids. The retained sequence is limited to the CDR3, 42 bases, with the frame set at the first base. From V the trimming removes 4 bases and from J it removes 2 bases, while the gene matches leave 2 bases of the junction unaccounted for. A further study also used this sample, focusing on T cells in Graves' hyperthyroidism and ophthalmopathy. From the second report: A patient counted as having stable Graves' hyperthyroidism if no progression to ophthalmopathy occurred over 18 months of follow-up. Hyperthyroidism patients were newly diagnosed, had a disease duration of under 2 months, and were aged 18 to 65 years. Exclusion was applied to patients with uncontrolled infections, other autoimmune diseases, pregnancy or lactation. Diagnoses were based on clinical symptoms, serum thyroxine and TRAb, thyroid ultrasound and orbital computed tomography. A first-round RT-PCR of the TCR CDR3 used the HTBI primer set with the Qiagen OneStep RT-PCR kit. Most expanded thyroid clonotypes (frequency above 0.001) were also detected in blood, suggesting blood repertoires may reflect thyroid immune responses. In cross-validation, a model built on a 13 V-J signature told ophthalmopathy apart from stable hyperthyroidism with 85% to 90% sensitivity and approximately 84% specificity, and in testing the same model reached 80%/75%. In validation, progression to ophthalmopathy was predicted by the model with nearly 71% sensitivity and 72.22% specificity, a median of roughly 6.4 months before onset. To identify distinguishing TCR V-J signatures, a discovery cohort of 100 or so patients was used, comprising 43 with Graves' ophthalmopathy and 57 with stable Graves' hyperthyroidism. An independent validation cohort of under 20 hyperthyroidism patients and roughly 16 patients who later progressed to ophthalmopathy tested prospective prediction of ophthalmopathy. For training and testing, the roughly 97 patients in the discovery cohort were randomly divided in a 7:3 ratio. In more than 5 Graves' hyperthyroidism patients, the study also compared T-cell repertoires from thyroid tissue with T-cell repertoires from blood. After blood sampling, hyperthyroidism patients were treated with methimazole at a starting dose of 30 mg daily, and ophthalmopathy patients were treated with high-dose intravenous methylprednisolone. Libraries were constructed in a second round of multiplex PCR, after which size selection and purification were carried out. The libraries were sequenced on an Illumina HiSeq2000 using paired-end 100 bp reads. SOAPnuke was used to process the raw data, throwing out any read that contained adapters or uncalled bases, had a mean Phred below 15, or lacked an exact constant-primer or identifier match. COPE v1.2.5 was used to merge the high-quality paired reads, and each unique nucleotide sequence was defined as a clonotype. Clonotypes were aligned to IMGT TRBV, TRBD and TRBJ reference segments using MiTCR v1.1. Analysis was restricted to V-J combinations with a frequency above 0.0001, which covered about 99% of repertoires. The TCS score was defined as the ratio of F50 (clonal expansion) to E x V (chaos), calculated using BLOSUM62-based TCRdist between CDR3 peptides within each V-J. Welch's t-statistics and random forest reduced around 520 V-J features to some 14, which were used in a naive Bayes classifier (R e1071). Sample size was not statistically predetermined, and investigators were not blinded to group allocation. The paper reports TCR Vbeta CDR3 sequencing of 140 or so peripheral blood samples: 40 or so ophthalmopathy, 70 to 85 hyperthyroidism and around 17 progressor patients.

This TCR was sampled from a middle-aged man with Graves disease. Donor details come from another sample of the same person, matched by shared clones. The sequence joins TRBV12-3 or TRBV12-4 to TRBJ1-3, with 7 central nucleotides matching TRBD1. Sequenced here: peripheral blood mononuclear cells (PBMCs), sampled at new diagnosis, from a patient treated with antithyroid drugs. This receptor carries the CDR3 CASSSGTAGNTIYF. The nucleotide sequence reads as follows: TGTGCCAGCAGTTCCGGGACAGCTGGAAACACCATATATTTT.